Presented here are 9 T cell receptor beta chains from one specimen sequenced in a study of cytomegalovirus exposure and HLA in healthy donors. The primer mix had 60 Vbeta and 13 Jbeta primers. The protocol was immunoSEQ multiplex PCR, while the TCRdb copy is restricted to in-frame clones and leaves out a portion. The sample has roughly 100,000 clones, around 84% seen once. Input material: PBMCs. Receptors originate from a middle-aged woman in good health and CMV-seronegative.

This CDR3 is CAWRSTPGNEQFF. The CDR3 DNA follows: TGTGCCTGGAGGTCGACTCCTGGCAATGAGCAGTTCTTC. The rearrangement uses TRBV30 and TRBJ2-1; D unclear. The V end lost 3 bases, the J end lost 6 bases, and 12 bases lay between the germline ends. Germline CDR1 reads GTSNPN; CDR2 reads SVGIG (reference sequence). This CDR3 contains 13 residues.

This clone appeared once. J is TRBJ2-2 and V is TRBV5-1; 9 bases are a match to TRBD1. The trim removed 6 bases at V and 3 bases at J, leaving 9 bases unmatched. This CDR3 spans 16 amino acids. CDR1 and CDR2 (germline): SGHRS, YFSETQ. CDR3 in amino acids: CASNSGTGSYTGELFF. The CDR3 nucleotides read TGCGCCAGCAATTCCGGGACAGGGTCCTACACCGGGGAGCTGTTTTTT. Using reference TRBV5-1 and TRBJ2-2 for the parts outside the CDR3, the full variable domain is KAGVTQTPRYLIKTRGQQVTLSCSPISGHRSVSWYQQTPGQGLQFLFEYFSETQRNKGNFPGRFSGRQFSNSRSEMNVSTLELGDSALYLCASNSGTGSYTGELFFGEGSRLTVL.

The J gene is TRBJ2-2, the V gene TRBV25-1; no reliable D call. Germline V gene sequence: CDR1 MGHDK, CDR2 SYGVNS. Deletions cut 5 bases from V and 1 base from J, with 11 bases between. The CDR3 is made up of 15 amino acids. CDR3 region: CASSRSIGNTGELFF. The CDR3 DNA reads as TGTGCCAGCAGTAGGAGCATAGGGAACACCGGGGAGCTGTTTTTT.

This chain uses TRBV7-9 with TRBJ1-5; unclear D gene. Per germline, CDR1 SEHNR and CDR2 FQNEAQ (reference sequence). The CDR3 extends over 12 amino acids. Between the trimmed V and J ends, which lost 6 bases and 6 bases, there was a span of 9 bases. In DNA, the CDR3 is TGTGCCAGCAGTGCCGCGTCTCAGCCCCAGCATTTT. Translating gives CASSAASQPQHF.

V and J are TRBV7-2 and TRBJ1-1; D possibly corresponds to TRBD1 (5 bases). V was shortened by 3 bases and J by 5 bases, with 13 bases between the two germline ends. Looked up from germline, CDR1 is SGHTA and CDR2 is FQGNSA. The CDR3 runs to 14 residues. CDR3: CASSFLPGETEAFF. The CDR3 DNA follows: TGTGCCAGCAGCTTTTTGCCGGGGGAAACTGAAGCTTTCTTT.

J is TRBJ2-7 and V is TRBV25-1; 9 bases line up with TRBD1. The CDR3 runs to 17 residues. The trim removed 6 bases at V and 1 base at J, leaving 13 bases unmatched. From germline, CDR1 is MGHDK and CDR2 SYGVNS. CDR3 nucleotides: TGTGCCAGCAGCATAAATCCGGGACAGGGTAGATCCTACGAGCAGTACTTC. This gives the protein CASSINPGQGRSYEQYF.

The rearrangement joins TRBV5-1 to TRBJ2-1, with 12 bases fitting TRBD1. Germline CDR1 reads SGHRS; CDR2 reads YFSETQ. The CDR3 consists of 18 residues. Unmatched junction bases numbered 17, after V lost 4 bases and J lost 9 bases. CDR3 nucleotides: TGCGCCAGCAGCCCCGGGACAGGGGGCCGAGGGGCAATTGGTGAGCAGTTCTTC. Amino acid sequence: CASSPGTGGRGAIGEQFF.

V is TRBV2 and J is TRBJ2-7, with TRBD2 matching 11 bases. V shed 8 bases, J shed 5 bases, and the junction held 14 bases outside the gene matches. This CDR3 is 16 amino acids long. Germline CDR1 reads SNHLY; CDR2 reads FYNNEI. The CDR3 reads CASRAPVAGGKNEQYF. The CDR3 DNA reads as TGTGCCAGCCGCGCCCCCGTAGCGGGAGGGAAAAACGAGCAGTACTTC.

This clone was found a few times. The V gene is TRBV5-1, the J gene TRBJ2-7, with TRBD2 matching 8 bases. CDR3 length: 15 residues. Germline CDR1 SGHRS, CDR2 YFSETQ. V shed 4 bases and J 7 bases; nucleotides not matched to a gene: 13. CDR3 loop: CASSESSAGVTEQYF. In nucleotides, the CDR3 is TGCGCCAGCAGCGAGTCTTCAGCGGGAGTGACGGAGCAGTACTTC.